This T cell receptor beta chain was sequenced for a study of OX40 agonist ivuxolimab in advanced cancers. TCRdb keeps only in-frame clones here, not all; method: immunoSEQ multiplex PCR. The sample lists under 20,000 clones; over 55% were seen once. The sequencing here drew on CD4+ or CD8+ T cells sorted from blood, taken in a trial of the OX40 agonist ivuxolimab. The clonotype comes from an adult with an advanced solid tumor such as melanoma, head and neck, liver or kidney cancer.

CDR3 region: CASSDVAGLTEAFF. CDR3 nucleotides: TGTGCCAGCTCGGACGTCGCGGGGCTTACTGAAGCTTTCTTT. The chain joins TRBV18 to TRBJ1-1; the D gene is possibly TRBD1 (5 bases). This CDR3 spans 14 amino acids. CDR1 is KGHSH, CDR2 LQKENI, per germline. The germline V and J ends were trimmed by 6 bases and 5 bases, with 16 bases remaining between them.